A selection of T cell receptor beta chains follows, all from one sample in a study of T cells after yellow fever vaccination. From the 5' RACE reads, TCRdb called clonotypes with MiXCR, one entry per CDR3 protein. The sample has a few hundred thousand distinct CDR3 sequences, 12% seen once. Specimen: CD4+ T cells sorted from PBMCs, collected 15 days after the yellow fever booster vaccination. The receptors were sampled from a man younger than 30 who received the YFV17D yellow fever vaccine. CDR3s include the opening cysteine and the closing phenylalanine or tryptophan. A D gene is named only where the DNA matches it firmly. For some rows the clone size is stated as once, few or many, or as a class when expanded; others skip it.

clone_size	v_call	d_call	j_call	cdr3_aa	cdr3_nt
.	TRBV10-3	.	TRBJ2-1	CATADSFYNEQFF	TGTGCCACCGCGGACAGCTTTTACAATGAGCAGTTCTTC
few	TRBV10-3	.	TRBJ1-6	CAIGVDRYNSPLHF	TGTGCCATCGGGGTAGACAGGTATAATTCACCCCTCCACTTT
.	TRBV4-2	TRBD2	TRBJ2-3	CASSRTLAVGGGTDTQYF	TGTGCCAGCAGCCGGACCCTAGCAGTGGGGGGGGGCACAGATACGCAGTATTTT
many	TRBV3-1	.	TRBJ1-6	CASSQDLWSPLHF	TGTGCCAGCAGCCAAGATCTTTGGTCACCCCTCCACTTT
.	TRBV12-3/TRBV12-4	.	TRBJ2-7	CASSAGLFEQYF	TGTGCCAGCAGCGCCGGACTGTTCGAGCAGTACTTC
few	TRBV5-6	TRBD1	TRBJ2-3	CASSDRDRGESDTQYF	TGTGCCAGCAGCGACCGGGACAGGGGAGAGTCCGATACGCAGTATTTT
few	TRBV5-1	.	TRBJ2-3	CASRDGGDDTQYF	TGCGCCAGCAGGGATGGGGGAGATGATACGCAGTATTTT
.	TRBV9	.	TRBJ2-7	CASSRGGTGTYEQYF	TGTGCCAGCAGCCGCGGGGGGACAGGGACCTACGAGCAGTACTTC
.	TRBV28	.	TRBJ1-1	CASSSQGNIGTGTEAFF	TGTGCCAGCAGTTCGCAGGGGAATATCGGAACTGGGACTGAAGCTTTCTTT
.	TRBV28	.	TRBJ1-2	CASNSPYGYTF	TGTGCCAGCAATAGTCCCTATGGCTACACCTTC
.	TRBV27	.	TRBJ1-6	CASSPRRSSYNSPLHF	TGTGCCAGCAGTCCTAGACGGAGCTCCTATAATTCACCCCTCCACTTT
.	TRBV19	.	TRBJ1-5	CASSIIRGAPSPQHF	TGTGCCAGTAGTATAATACGGGGGGCCCCTAGTCCCCAGCATTTT
.	TRBV19	TRBD1	TRBJ2-1	CASSIWQGADNEQFF	TGTGCCAGTAGTATATGGCAGGGGGCCGACAATGAGCAGTTCTTC
.	TRBV5-8	.	TRBJ2-5	CASSSELGLARETQYF	TGTGCCAGCAGCTCTGAGCTCGGGCTAGCACGGGAGACCCAGTACTTC
few	TRBV28	TRBD1	TRBJ2-5	CASSPSPGGLETQYF	TGTGCCAGCAGTCCAAGTCCAGGGGGCCTGGAGACCCAGTACTTC
.	TRBV4-1	.	TRBJ1-3	CASGTYGNTIYF	TGCGCCAGCGGGACTTATGGAAACACCATATATTTT
.	TRBV7-9	TRBD1	TRBJ1-1	CASSPLRFQGGNTEAFF	TGTGCCAGCAGCCCCCTAAGGTTTCAGGGGGGGAACACTGAAGCTTTCTTT
.	TRBV2	.	TRBJ2-7	CASSDPWAREQYF	TGTGCCAGCAGTGATCCCTGGGCGCGGGAGCAGTACTTC
.	TRBV12-3/TRBV12-4	.	TRBJ2-7	CASSLMAGASYEQYF	TGTGCCAGCAGTTTAATGGCGGGGGCCTCCTACGAGCAGTACTTC
.	TRBV6-5	TRBD2	TRBJ2-1	CASSYSAGGTYNEQFF	TGTGCCAGCAGTTACTCGGCGGGGGGGACCTACAATGAGCAGTTCTTC
.	TRBV5-1	TRBD1	TRBJ1-1	CASSLLQGGETEAFF	TGCGCCAGCAGCTTACTTCAGGGGGGAGAGACTGAAGCTTTCTTT
few	TRBV7-9	TRBD1	TRBJ1-2	CASSGTGARNYGYTF	TGTGCCAGCAGCGGGACAGGGGCTCGGAACTATGGCTACACCTTC
.	TRBV5-1	TRBD2	TRBJ2-5	CASSLTGTSGGETQYF	TGCGCCAGCAGCTTGACCGGGACTAGCGGTGGCGAGACCCAGTACTTC
.	TRBV6-2/TRBV6-3	.	TRBJ2-7	CASSPDAAGGPRGQYF	TGTGCCAGCAGTCCCGATGCCGCTGGGGGGCCGAGGGGGCAGTACTTC
few	TRBV9	TRBD2	TRBJ2-3	CASSETSPSDTQYF	TGTGCCAGCAGCGAGACTAGCCCGTCAGATACGCAGTATTTT